This T cell receptor beta chain emerged from a study of blood T cell repertoires in COVID-19. Germline lookup yields CDR1 MDHEN and CDR2 SYDVKM. The V and J ends lost 4 bases and 5 bases, in that order; junction bases with no gene match: 10. This CDR3 spans 16 amino acids. The repertoire was sequenced with immunoSEQ multiplex PCR; TCRdb's copy has only in-frame clones and lacks some. Altogether about 58,000 clones are present, 70% to 90% being singletons, with the ten largest covering approximately 4.5%. The TCR comes from a middle-aged man with active COVID-19. The gene calls are TRBV28 and TRBJ1-1, with 10 bases aligning to TRBD1. The sequencing sample was made of peripheral blood. CDR3 region: CASSSQWGQGITEAFF. DNA for the CDR3: TGTGCCAGCAGTTCGCAATGGGGACAGGGGATAACTGAAGCTTTCTTT. The full variable domain, in which reference TRBV28 and TRBJ1-1 provide the parts outside the CDR3, is DVKVTQSSRYLVKRTGEKVFLECVQDMDHENMFWYRQDPGLGLRLIYFSYDVKMKEKGDIPEGYSVSREKKERFSLILESASTNQTSMYLCASSSQWGQGITEAFFGQGTRLTVV.